A single sample gave rise to the 24 T cell receptor beta chains below, sequenced in a study of cytomegalovirus exposure and HLA in healthy donors. This PCR relied on a set of 60 Vbeta primers and 13 Jbeta primers. Libraries were prepared by immunoSEQ multiplex PCR; TCRdb keeps only in-frame clonotypes and omits some of them. The sample contains 150,000 to 250,000 clones, around 80% of which appear only once. The sequencing input was PBMCs. These receptors came from a woman under 40 in good health and CMV-seropositive.

The rearrangement links TRBV18 to TRBJ1-3, with a tentative D call TRBD1 (6 bases). The V gene's germline CDR1 is KGHSH and CDR2 LQKENI. Trimming stripped 8 bases from V and 4 bases from J, with 21 bases between. CDR3 length: 16 amino acids. The CDR3 sequence: CASAPREGESGNTIYF. CDR3 sequence (DNA): TGTGCCAGCGCCCCCCGAGAGGGGGAATCCGGAAACACCATATATTTT.

The rearrangement links TRBV2 to TRBJ2-1; 7 bases are a match to TRBD2. The CDR3 totals 13 residues. After removal of 6 bases from V and 8 bases from J, the junction contained 7 bases not matched to a gene. Germline values: CDR1 SNHLY, CDR2 FYNNEI. CDR3 DNA sequence: TGTGCCAGCAGCAGGGAGGGAGGGGATGAGCAGTTCTTC. This encodes CASSREGGDEQFF.

This clone was detected once. The chain is built from TRBV7-2 and TRBJ2-3; tentatively, D is TRBD2 (5 bases). The CDR3 is 14 amino acids. CDR1 is SGHTA, CDR2 FQGNSA, per germline. Trimming left V 3 bases short and J 3 bases short, with 10 bases between. The CDR3 nucleotides are TGTGCCAGCAGCTTGACGGGGAAAACAGATACGCAGTATTTT. The encoded protein is CASSLTGKTDTQYF. The complete variable domain, with remaining parts taken from reference TRBV7-2 and TRBJ2-3, reads GAGVSQSPSNKVTEKGKDVELRCDPISGHTALYWYRQSLGQGLEFLIYFQGNSAPDKSGLPSDRFSAERTGGSVSTLTIQRTQQEDSAVYLCASSLTGKTDTQYFGPGTRLTVL.

CDR3 protein: CASSLAGDRGLEQYF. CDR3 DNA sequence: TGTGCCAGCAGCTTAGCGGGGGACAGGGGACTCGAGCAGTACTTC. The rearrangement joins TRBV7-6 to TRBJ2-7; 10 bases line up with TRBD1. V shed 0 bases and J 6 bases; nucleotides not matched to a gene: 5. Germline-derived CDR1 and CDR2 are SGHVS and FNYEAQ. The CDR3 loop spans 15 amino acids.

This clone has a handful of counts. The chain links TRBV5-5 to TRBJ1-2, with TRBD1 as a possible D gene (6 bases). The V end lost 6 bases, the J end lost 4 bases, and 13 bases lay between the germline ends. Per germline, CDR1 SGHKS and CDR2 YYEKEE (reference sequence). The CDR3 loop spans 13 amino acids. The CDR3 region has the DNA TGTGCCAGCACCCTCAGGGGAGCCTATGGCTACACCTTC. Translating it yields CASTLRGAYGYTF.

This clone was counted a few times. V and J are TRBV4-1 and TRBJ1-2; D gene ambiguous. CDR1 MGHRA and CDR2 YSYEKL come from the germline V gene. The V gene lost 4 bases and the J gene lost 0 bases, with 15 bases spanning the gap. The CDR3 sequence is 16 residues long. The CDR3 nucleotides read TGCGCCAGCAGCCCAAACCTCCAGAAATCTAACTATGGCTACACCTTC. This sequence encodes CASSPNLQKSNYGYTF.

This chain uses TRBV5-1 with TRBJ2-7, with TRBD1 matching over 8 bases. The length of the CDR3 is 14 residues. The V segment lost 4 bases and the J segment 5 bases; nucleotides outside the gene matches: 8. CDR1 is SGHRS and CDR2 is YFSETQ in the germline V gene. CDR3 in amino acids: CASSPGQGLDEQYF. The CDR3 DNA reads as TGCGCCAGCAGCCCTGGACAGGGACTGGACGAGCAGTACTTC.

This rearrangement joins TRBV5-5 to TRBJ2-3, with D possibly TRBD2 on 5 matching bases. The CDR3 contains 15 residues. Per the germline V gene, CDR1 is SGHKS and CDR2 is YYEKEE (reference sequence). V was trimmed by 2 bases and J by 0 bases, leaving 10 bases between them. CDR3 loop: CASSFAAVSTDTQYF. As DNA, the CDR3 is TGTGCCAGCAGCTTCGCAGCGGTTAGCACAGATACGCAGTATTTT. Full variable domain (missing parts from reference TRBV5-5 and TRBJ2-3): DAGVTQSPTHLIKTRGQQVTLRCSPISGHKSVSWYQQVLGQGPQFIFQYYEKEERGRGNFPDRFSARQFPNYSSELNVNALLLGDSALYLCASSFAAVSTDTQYFGPGTRLTVL.

This chain uses TRBV29-1 with TRBJ2-5, with a weak D call TRBD1 (5 bases). V was clipped by 2 bases and J by 5 bases, with 24 bases between them. Germline V gives CDR1 SQVTM, CDR2 ANQGSEA. The CDR3 runs 17 residues. CDR3 bases: TGCAGCGTTGAACCGGAAGGGGTTGAAAGCCTCGGGGAGACCCAGTACTTC. This translates into CSVEPEGVESLGETQYF.

This clone was picked up one time. This chain connects TRBV5-1 to TRBJ2-1, with D perhaps TRBD2 (6 bases). The CDR3 covers 15 residues. The V and J ends lost 4 bases and 0 bases respectively, with 11 bases between them. Germline assignment: CDR1 SGHRS and CDR2 YFSETQ. For the CDR3, the DNA is TGCGCCAGCAGCGCGGAGGGGAGCTCCTACAATGAGCAGTTCTTC. Amino acids: CASSAEGSSYNEQFF.

In nucleotides, the CDR3 is TGCGCCAGCAGCCAAGATCTTGGGAGCTCTACGAACACCGGGGAGCTGTTTTTT. It translates to CASSQDLGSSTNTGELFF. V gene TRBV4-3 combines with J gene TRBJ2-2, with D possibly being TRBD2 (5 bases). The CDR3 has 18 residues. Germline lookup yields CDR1 LGHNA and CDR2 YSLEER. V was shortened by 0 bases and J by 0 bases, with 14 bases between the two germline ends.

The CDR3 bases are TGTGCCAGTAGAGTCAGGGGTAGCGGGGAGCTGTTTTTT. Protein product: CASRVRGSGELFF. V is TRBV19 and J is TRBJ2-2, with D possibly matching TRBD1 (6 bases). Trimming shortened V by 6 bases and J by 7 bases, and 12 bases separated the two germline ends. CDR1 and CDR2 from the germline V gene are LNHDA and SQIVND (reference sequence). The CDR3 sequence is 13 residues long.

In DNA, the CDR3 is TGTGCCAGCAGCGTAGTAGCGCCCCAGTTTAATGAGCAGTTCTTC. It is translated as CASSVVAPQFNEQFF. The chain carries TRBV6-6 and TRBJ2-1; tentative D call: TRBD2 (5 bases). There are 15 residues in the CDR3. Per the germline V gene, CDR1 is MNHNY and CDR2 is SVGAGI (reference sequence). V was cut by 6 bases and J by 7 bases, with 19 bases left in between.

This chain uses TRBV5-1 with TRBJ2-7; 8 bases agree with TRBD1. Unmatched junction bases numbered 10, after V lost 5 bases and J lost 3 bases. The CDR3 sequence is 15 residues long. Looked up from germline, CDR1 is SGHRS and CDR2 is YFSETQ. CDR3 in amino acids: CASSRDRGWSYEQYF. The CDR3 DNA reads TGCGCCAGCAGTCGCGACAGGGGTTGGAGCTACGAGCAGTACTTC.

The V call is TRBV5-1, the J call TRBJ2-7; D is unresolved. V lost 4 bases and J 3 bases, leaving 5 bases between the germline ends. The CDR3 is 11 amino acids. CDR1 is SGHRS, CDR2 YFSETQ, per germline. The CDR3 here is CASSANYEQYF. The CDR3 nucleotides are TGCGCCAGCAGCGCTAACTACGAGCAGTACTTC.

This chain joins TRBV29-1 and TRBJ2-1; maybe TRBD1 (5 bases). The germline V gene has CDR1 SQVTM and CDR2 ANQGSEA. V dropped 7 bases and J dropped 6 bases, with 16 bases sitting between them. The CDR3 is made up of 13 amino acids. CDR3 bases: TGCAGCGGGCGGCAGGGCTCGGTCAATGAGCAGTTCTTC. This codes for CSGRQGSVNEQFF.

The V call is TRBV20-1, the J call TRBJ1-1; D not certain. In germline, CDR1 is DFQATT, CDR2 SNEGSKA (reference sequence). V was trimmed by 6 bases and J by 5 bases, leaving 10 bases between them. The CDR3 spans 11 residues. CDR3 sequence (DNA): TGCAGTGCCAAGAGGGTGACTGAAGCTTTCTTT. It codes for CSAKRVTEAFF.

The table lists this clone with a count of one. CDR3 in amino acids: CASSPDTGTEAFF. As DNA, the CDR3 is TGTGCCAGCTCACCCGACACAGGGACTGAAGCTTTCTTT. This chain links TRBV18 with TRBJ1-1; TRBD1 is a possible D gene (6 bases). Germline loops: CDR1 KGHSH, CDR2 LQKENI. The CDR3 has 13 residues. Between the trimmed V and J ends, which lost 3 bases and 5 bases, there was a span of 10 bases.

The chain links TRBV11-2 to TRBJ2-3; possible D gene TRBD2, 5 bases. Trimming took off 1 base at V and 4 bases at J, with 15 bases between the two ends. The CDR3 sequence is 16 residues long. Germline V gene sequence: CDR1 SGHAT, CDR2 FQNNGV. This CDR3 reads CASSLVGWASPDTQYF. CDR3 DNA: TGTGCCAGCAGCTTAGTAGGATGGGCTAGCCCAGATACGCAGTATTTT.

The rearrangement links TRBV9 to TRBJ1-2, with D possibly matching TRBD1 (6 bases). The CDR3 runs to 15 residues. Trimming removed 2 bases from V and 0 bases from J, with 11 bases in between. Germline V gene lookup returns CDR1 SGDLS and CDR2 YYNGEE. This CDR3 is CASSVTTGANYGYTF. The CDR3 DNA is TGTGCCAGCAGCGTCACGACAGGAGCTAACTATGGCTACACCTTC. The full variable domain, completed using reference TRBV9 and TRBJ1-2, is DSGVTQTPKHLITATGQRVTLRCSPRSGDLSVYWYQQSLDQGLQFLIQYYNGEERAKGNILERFSAQQFPDLHSELNLSSLELGDSALYFCASSVTTGANYGYTFGSGTRLTVV.

The chain employs TRBV11-2 and TRBJ1-4; TRBD1 matches 7 bases. CDR3 length equals 15 residues. The trim removed 2 bases at V and 8 bases at J, leaving 8 bases unmatched. CDR1 SGHAT and CDR2 FQNNGV come from the germline V gene. The CDR3, as DNA: TGTGCCAGCAGCTTAATTCCGTCAGGGGGAGAAAAACTGTTTTTT. Translating it yields CASSLIPSGGEKLFF.

The rearrangement links TRBV15 to TRBJ2-1; 7 bases agree with TRBD2. The germline gives CDR1 LNHNV, CDR2 YYDKDF (reference sequence). V was clipped by 0 bases and J by 3 bases; unmatched bases: 5. The CDR3 covers 16 residues. The CDR3 sequence: CATSRDPTGGYNEQFF. The CDR3 nucleotides read TGTGCCACCAGCAGAGATCCCACGGGGGGCTACAATGAGCAGTTCTTC.

The chain is built from TRBV2 and TRBJ2-2, with 10 bases fitting TRBD2. J was trimmed by 5 bases and V by 7 bases; bases with no gene match: 16. CDR1 and CDR2 from the germline V gene are SNHLY and FYNNEI. This CDR3 comprises 18 residues. The CDR3 reads CASKGLASGRLGTGELFF. CDR3 coding DNA: TGTGCCAGCAAAGGTTTGGCTAGCGGGAGACTCGGAACCGGGGAGCTGTTTTTT. Combining the CDR3 with reference TRBV2 and TRBJ2-2 gives the whole variable domain EPEVTQTPSHQVTQMGQEVILRCVPISNHLYFYWYRQILGQKVEFLVSFYNNEISEKSEIFDDQFSVERPDGSNFTLKIRSTKLEDSAMYFCASKGLASGRLGTGELFFGEGSRLTVL.

The rearrangement links TRBV18 to TRBJ1-5; 8 positions agree with TRBD1. Trimming at V came to 8 bases and at J to 5 bases, leaving 5 bases not matched to a gene. The germline gives CDR1 KGHSH, CDR2 LQKENI. The CDR3 runs to 13 residues. The DNA for the CDR3 is TGTGCCAGCGCCGACAGGGGTGATCAGCCCCAGCATTTT. Protein sequence: CASADRGDQPQHF.